This T cell receptor (beta chain) emerged from a study of OX40 agonist ivuxolimab in advanced cancers. Germline V gene sequence: CDR1 LNHDA, CDR2 SQIVND (reference sequence). There are 15 residues in the CDR3. V was clipped by 2 bases and J by 1 base, with 10 bases between them. Repertoires were generated with immunoSEQ multiplex PCR, while TCRdb's copy carries only in-frame clones and drops some. The sample yields tens of thousands of clones, around 90% seen once. The clonotype comes from an adult with an advanced solid tumor such as melanoma, head and neck, liver or kidney cancer. The J gene is TRBJ2-3, the V gene TRBV19; no firm D call. The source material was CD4+ or CD8+ T cells sorted from blood, sampled in a trial of the OX40 agonist ivuxolimab. CDR3: CASSIRRQGTDTQYF. The CDR3 bases are TGTGCCAGTAGTATACGGCGCCAAGGCACAGATACGCAGTATTTT.